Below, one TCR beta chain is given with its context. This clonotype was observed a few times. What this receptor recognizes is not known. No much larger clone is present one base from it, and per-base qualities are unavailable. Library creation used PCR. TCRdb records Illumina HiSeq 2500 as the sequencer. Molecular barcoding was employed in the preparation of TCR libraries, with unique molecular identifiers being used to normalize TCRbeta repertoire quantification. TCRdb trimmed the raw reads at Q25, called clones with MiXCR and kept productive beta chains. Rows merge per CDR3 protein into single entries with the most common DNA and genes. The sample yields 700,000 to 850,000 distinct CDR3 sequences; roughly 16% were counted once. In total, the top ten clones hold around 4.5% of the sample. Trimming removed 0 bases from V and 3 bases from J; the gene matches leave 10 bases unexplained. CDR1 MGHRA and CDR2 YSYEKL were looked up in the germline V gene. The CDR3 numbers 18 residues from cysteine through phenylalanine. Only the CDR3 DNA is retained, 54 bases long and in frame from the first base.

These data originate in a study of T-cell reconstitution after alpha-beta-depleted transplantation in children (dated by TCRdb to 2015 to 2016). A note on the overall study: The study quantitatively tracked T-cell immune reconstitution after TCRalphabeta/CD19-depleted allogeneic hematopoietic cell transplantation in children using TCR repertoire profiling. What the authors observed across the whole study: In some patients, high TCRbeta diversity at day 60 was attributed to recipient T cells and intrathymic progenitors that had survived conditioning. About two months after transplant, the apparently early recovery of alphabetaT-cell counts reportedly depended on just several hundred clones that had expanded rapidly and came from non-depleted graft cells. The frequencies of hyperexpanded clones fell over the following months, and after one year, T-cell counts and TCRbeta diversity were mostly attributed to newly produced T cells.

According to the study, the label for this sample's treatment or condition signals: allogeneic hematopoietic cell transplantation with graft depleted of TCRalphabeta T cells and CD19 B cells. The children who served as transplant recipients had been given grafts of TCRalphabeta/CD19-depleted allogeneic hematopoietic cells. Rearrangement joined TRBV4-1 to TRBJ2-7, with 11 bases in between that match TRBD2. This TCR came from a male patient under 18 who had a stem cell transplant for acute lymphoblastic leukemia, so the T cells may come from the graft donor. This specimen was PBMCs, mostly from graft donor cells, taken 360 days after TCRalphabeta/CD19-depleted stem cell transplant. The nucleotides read TGCGCCAGCAGCCAAGATCCCACTAGCGGGAGTTTTTTCTACGAGCAGTACTTC. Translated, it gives CASSQDPTSGSFFYEQYF.